Described below is a single TCR beta chain sequence and its context. The antigen is not known. A read error may explain this, as a much larger clone is one base away. The sample is drawn from a study of tumor-infiltrating lymphocytes in primary liver carcinoma. Study in general: Samples returned roughly 3.65 to 7.5 million productive TCRbeta reads, a yield that was similar across tissue types. Study conclusions and caveats: Blood fell significantly below tumors in its top-250-clone fraction (p = 0.039). Researchers found tumor-adjacent and tumor-blood pairs overlapped less than tumor region pairs.

The roughly 18-32 mg bulk tissue piece was not sorted before simultaneous RNA and DNA extraction. Surgery removed the patients' primary liver carcinoma. TCR beta cDNA was made from roughly 500 ng total RNA with a constant-region primer. Slightly modified ARM-PCR served as the procedure for the TCR beta libraries. These libraries came from three rounds of nested multiplex PCR. For 10 cycles apiece, the opening two PCR rounds ran with TRBV1-TRBV30 forward primers and a C-beta reverse primer. TCRdb used MiXCR to reprocess the multiplex PCR reads, holding one entry per CDR3 protein. In the table there are fewer than 85,000 distinct CDR3 sequences, approximately 70% of which are singletons. CDR3 length: 14 amino acids. V lost 5 bases, J lost 4 bases, and 15 bases lay in between. From germline, CDR1 is MDHEN and CDR2 SYDVKM.

The clonotype comes from a man aged 35-49 years with primary liver carcinoma and hepatitis B virus infection. Source material: tumor-adjacent normal liver tissue. The chain recombines TRBV28 with TRBJ2-7, with a tentative D call TRBD2 (6 bases). This chain's CDR3 is CASSRGRLHYEQYF. CDR3 nucleotide sequence: TGTGCCAGCAGTCGGGGGAGACTACATTACGAGCAGTACTTC.